Listed below are T cell receptor beta chains from one sample, sequenced in a study of OX40 agonist ivuxolimab in advanced cancers. The method was immunoSEQ multiplex PCR; TCRdb's version includes in-frame clones alone and lacks a portion of them. The repertoire holds about 42,000 clones, around 90% seen once, with 4.5% to 6% in the top ten. The material sequenced was CD4+ or CD8+ T cells sorted from blood, taken in a trial of the OX40 agonist ivuxolimab. These receptors originate from an adult with an advanced solid tumor such as melanoma, head and neck, liver or kidney cancer. CDR3s include the opening cysteine and the closing phenylalanine or tryptophan. Fields, in order: D gene, J gene, clone size, V gene, CDR3 protein, CDR3 DNA. A D gene is named only where the DNA matches it firmly. Size tells how often a clone was seen (once, few, many) or the class of an expanded clone, and some rows leave it out.

D gene: .; J gene: TRBJ1-1; clone size: .; V gene: TRBV28; CDR3 protein: CASSLRITEAFF; CDR3 DNA: TGTGCCAGCAGTTTACGGATCACTGAAGCTTTCTTT
D gene: .; J gene: TRBJ1-1; clone size: .; V gene: TRBV9; CDR3 protein: CASSVDNEATEAFF; CDR3 DNA: TGTGCCAGCAGCGTAGACAATGAGGCCACTGAAGCTTTCTTT
D gene: TRBD2; J gene: TRBJ2-1; clone size: .; V gene: TRBV7-2; CDR3 protein: CASSLAGTSAQNEQFF; CDR3 DNA: TGTGCCAGCAGCTTAGCCGGGACTAGCGCCCAGAATGAGCAGTTCTTC
D gene: TRBD2; J gene: TRBJ2-7; clone size: .; V gene: TRBV18; CDR3 protein: CASSPGFTSGRPYEQYF; CDR3 DNA: TGTGCCAGCTCACCGGGATTTACTAGCGGGAGGCCCTACGAGCAGTACTTC
D gene: TRBD1; J gene: TRBJ1-1; clone size: .; V gene: TRBV5-1; CDR3 protein: CASSLRQGTTEAFF; CDR3 DNA: TGCGCCAGCAGCTTGAGACAGGGGACCACTGAAGCTTTCTTT
D gene: .; J gene: TRBJ1-2; clone size: .; V gene: TRBV28; CDR3 protein: CASSWSSYGYTF; CDR3 DNA: TGTGCCAGCAGTTGGTCTTCCTATGGCTACACCTTC
D gene: .; J gene: TRBJ2-7; clone size: .; V gene: TRBV28; CDR3 protein: CASSFGWEQYF; CDR3 DNA: TGTGCCAGCAGTTTCGGGTGGGAGCAGTACTTC
D gene: .; J gene: TRBJ2-2; clone size: .; V gene: TRBV9; CDR3 protein: CASSGVLGELFF; CDR3 DNA: TGTGCCAGCAGCGGCGTACTCGGGGAGCTGTTTTTT
D gene: .; J gene: TRBJ2-5; clone size: .; V gene: TRBV4-1; CDR3 protein: CASSQPGQETQYF; CDR3 DNA: TGCGCCAGCAGCCAGCCAGGACAAGAGACCCAGTACTTC
D gene: .; J gene: TRBJ2-1; clone size: once; V gene: TRBV9; CDR3 protein: CASSAGSYNEQFF; CDR3 DNA: TGTGCCAGCAGCGCAGGGTCCTACAATGAGCAGTTCTTC
D gene: TRBD1; J gene: TRBJ2-4; clone size: .; V gene: TRBV27; CDR3 protein: CASSVQGAAKNIQYF; CDR3 DNA: TGTGCCAGCAGTGTCCAGGGGGCTGCCAAAAACATTCAGTACTTC
D gene: .; J gene: TRBJ1-6; clone size: .; V gene: TRBV2; CDR3 protein: CASSEPRGDNSPLHF; CDR3 DNA: TGTGCCAGCAGTGAGCCCCGGGGAGATAATTCACCCCTCCACTTT
D gene: TRBD2; J gene: TRBJ2-1; clone size: .; V gene: TRBV7-9; CDR3 protein: CASSPRGLALSYNEQFF; CDR3 DNA: TGTGCCAGCAGCCCCCGAGGACTAGCCTTAAGTTACAATGAGCAGTTCTTC
D gene: TRBD1; J gene: TRBJ1-1; clone size: .; V gene: TRBV27; CDR3 protein: CASISPGGTEAFF; CDR3 DNA: TGTGCCAGCATATCCCCAGGGGGCACTGAAGCTTTCTTT
D gene: .; J gene: TRBJ2-1; clone size: .; V gene: TRBV11-3; CDR3 protein: CASSLDFASGEQFF; CDR3 DNA: TGTGCCAGCAGCTTAGATTTTGCGAGCGGGGAGCAGTTCTTC
D gene: .; J gene: TRBJ1-4; clone size: .; V gene: TRBV4-1; CDR3 protein: CASSQEATNEKLFF; CDR3 DNA: TGCGCCAGCAGCCAAGAAGCAACTAATGAAAAACTGTTTTTT
D gene: .; J gene: TRBJ1-3; clone size: .; V gene: TRBV19; CDR3 protein: CASRYEGEGGNTIYF; CDR3 DNA: TGTGCCAGTAGATACGAGGGAGAAGGTGGAAACACCATATATTTT
D gene: .; J gene: TRBJ2-7; clone size: .; V gene: TRBV4-1; CDR3 protein: CASSHGQGVGEQYF; CDR3 DNA: TGCGCCAGCAGCCATGGGCAGGGAGTGGGAGAGCAGTACTTC
D gene: .; J gene: TRBJ2-3; clone size: .; V gene: TRBV5-1; CDR3 protein: CASSLGRGAGDTQYF; CDR3 DNA: TGCGCCAGCAGCTTGGGTCGGGGGGCGGGAGATACGCAGTATTTT
D gene: .; J gene: TRBJ2-7; clone size: .; V gene: TRBV28; CDR3 protein: CASRLSGRYEQYF; CDR3 DNA: TGTGCCAGCCGTTTGTCAGGCCGCTACGAGCAGTACTTC
D gene: .; J gene: TRBJ2-5; clone size: .; V gene: TRBV7-9; CDR3 protein: CASSFRGEQYF; CDR3 DNA: TGTGCCAGCAGCTTCAGAGGAGAGCAGTACTTC
D gene: .; J gene: TRBJ1-5; clone size: .; V gene: TRBV4-1; CDR3 protein: CASSQVQLGNQPQHF; CDR3 DNA: TGCGCCAGCAGCCAAGTTCAGTTGGGCAATCAGCCCCAGCATTTT